The source of this T cell receptor beta chain is a study of Tregs in tolerant kidney transplant recipients. Concerning this clone itself: Its antigen is unknown. The read ends 3 residues early relative to the CDR3; the germline J gene fills the gap.

The nonmyeloablative bone marrow transplants came from related graft donors, with transient mixed chimerism. Notes on the study in general: Tregs expanded with activated donor B cells seemed most donor-specific. Donor-specific Treg expansion exceeded global Treg expansion in tolerant patients, suggesting antigen drive.

This CDR3 is 15 amino acids long. Losses at the gene ends were 1 base for V and 3 bases for J; bases not matched to a gene: 3. Germline V gene lookup returns CDR1 SGHVS and CDR2 FNYEAQ. Using immunoSEQ multiplex PCR, the repertoire was profiled, and TCRdb retains in-frame clones only, with some absent. This sample's table reports thousands of clones. Sequencing was performed on CD8+ T cells from blood (PBMCs), taken 12 months after the transplant. The clonotype was recovered from a human patient who received a combined kidney and bone marrow transplant. Some T cells may have come from the graft donor. The J gene is TRBJ2-1, the V gene TRBV7-6; 7 nucleotides line up with TRBD2. The chain's CDR3 is CASSLVGGFYNEQFF. The CDR3 bases that were read are TGTGCCAGCAGCTTAGTCGGGGGGTTCTACAATGAG. Looking up the rest from reference TRBV7-6 and TRBJ2-1 gives the full variable domain: GAGVSQSPRYKVTKRGQDVALRCDPISGHVSLYWYRQALGQGPEFLTYFNYEAQQDKSGLPNDRFSAERPEGSISTLTIQRTEQRDSAMYRCASSLVGGFYNEQFFGPGTRLTVL.